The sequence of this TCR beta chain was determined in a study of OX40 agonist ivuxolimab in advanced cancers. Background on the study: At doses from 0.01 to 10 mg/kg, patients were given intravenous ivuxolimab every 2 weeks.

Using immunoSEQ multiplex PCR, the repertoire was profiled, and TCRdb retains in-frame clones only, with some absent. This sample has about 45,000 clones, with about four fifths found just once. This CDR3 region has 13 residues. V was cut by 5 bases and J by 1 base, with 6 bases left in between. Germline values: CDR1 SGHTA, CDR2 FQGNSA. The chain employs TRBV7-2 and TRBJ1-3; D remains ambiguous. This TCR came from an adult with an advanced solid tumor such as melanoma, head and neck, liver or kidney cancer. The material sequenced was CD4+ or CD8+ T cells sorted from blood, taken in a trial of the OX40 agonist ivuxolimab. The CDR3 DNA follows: TGTGCCAGCAGCGGCAGTTCTGGAAACACCATATATTTT. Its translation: CASSGSSGNTIYF.